Included here is one T cell receptor beta chain sequence, with context. Its antigen remains unknown. This sample is drawn from a study of Ad26.COV2.S vaccination and SARS-CoV-2 variants. Whole-study results and caveats: It was vaccine recipients, not placebo recipients, who had the higher spike-specific TCR breadth. Marked by substantial breadth, spike-specific CD8+ and CD4+ T cell responses were reportedly seen after vaccination.

Indicated treatment: some 20 received Ad26.COV2.S at low or high dose, single or two shots; several received placebo; per-sample allocation not given. Day 63 after the first injection of vaccine or placebo was the sampling time. In Boston, the donor was an adult between 18-55 years of age. Measured with immunoSEQ multiplex PCR; TCRdb has only the in-frame clones, and not every one. The sample has over 300,000 clones, 80% to 90% seen once. The V and J ends lost 2 bases and 3 bases respectively, with 5 bases between them. This CDR3 comprises 13 residues. Germline V gives CDR1 SQVTM, CDR2 ANQGSEA. The chain links TRBV29-1 to TRBJ2-6; D not resolved. This clonotype was sampled from a person aged 18-60 years who received the Ad26.COV2.S COVID-19 vaccine or a placebo. The starting material was peripheral blood, obtained in a trial of Ad26.COV2.S vaccine versus placebo. The CDR3 nucleotides read TGCAGCGTTGAATTAGGTGGGGCCAACGTCCTGACTTTC. Translated, it gives CSVELGGANVLTF.